This T cell receptor (beta chain) was profiled in a study of blood T cell repertoires in COVID-19 (dated by TCRdb to about 2020). Notes on the research overall: The collaborator samples originated in the United States, Italy and Spain and spanned the acute and convalescent phases of COVID-19. A freely available public database, intended as a resource for researchers studying the immune response to SARS-CoV-2, is where the repertoires were released. Where available, HLA class I and class II types were taken from metadata supplied by the sample provider and were not determined by assay-based typing. The samples were drawn from the first 160 participants of the ongoing ImmuneRACE study and from some 1,300 subjects provided by 6 global collaborators. The dataset comprised deeply sampled blood TCRbeta repertoires from subjects exposed to, actively infected with, or recovered from COVID-19. A de-identified subject ID, COVID-19 status, age in years and sex were almost always included in the sample metadata. The material from the prospective study consisted of cDNA or gDNA derived from T cells, B-cell-depleted T cells, or PBMCs. General conclusions and limits of the study: The quantity of clinical and demographic metadata differed by source and by participant and was supplied without curation.

TCRbeta CDR3 regions were amplified from genomic DNA using the immunoSEQ Assay, a bias-controlled multiplex PCR. As for the original processing: Nucleated cell counts per sample were estimated from amplification of reference gene primers within the assay. To quantify the absolute abundance of each unique TCRbeta CDR3 rearrangement, sequence reads were collapsed and filtered. For each sample, productive Simpson clonality was calculated by taking the square root of Simpson's diversity index across productive rearrangements. TCRdb took this table from immuneACCESS and kept in-frame rearrangements with V and J called. Such tables lack part of the clones; where checked against another copy, unresolved V genes explain under half of the gap, and the rest is unexplained. That table supplies the V and J calls and clone size; D and trimming were determined from the DNA. In all, the sample holds 200,000 to 250,000 clones, and 82% of those were seen once. In total, the top ten clones hold about 3.6% of the sample.

V was cut back by 0 bases and J by 3 bases, leaving a gap of 15 bases between them. Including the terminal cysteine and phenylalanine, the CDR3 comprises 16 residues. Of the read, only the CDR3 DNA is kept; its 48 bases are in frame from base 1. CDR1 and CDR2 (MNHEY, SVGEGT) derive from the germline V gene. In regard to this clone: Its antigen remains undetermined. Per-base qualities were not stored, and no clone one base away is much larger.

Collaborating institutions collected whole blood in K2EDTA tubes following their own protocols. Collaborator samples were shipped for TCRbeta analysis as frozen whole blood, isolated PBMCs, or DNA extracted from either sample type. Sample: peripheral blood. The source is an elderly woman with acute or convalescent COVID-19. Here the chain combines TRBV6-2 or TRBV6-3 and TRBJ2-7; a weak D assignment points to TRBD2 (6 bases agree). The DNA sequence is TGTGCCAGCAGTTACTCCCCGGGCGGGGTCATCTACGAGCAGTACTTC. This sequence encodes CASSYSPGGVIYEQYF.